This passage covers 8 T cell receptor beta chains from one sample sequenced in a study of T cells in Graves' hyperthyroidism and ophthalmopathy. RNA transcripts gave rise to amplified TCR beta CDR3 regions. Primed by the HTBI set, a first-round RT-PCR was run on the TCR CDR3. Each CDR3 protein gets one entry after TCRdb re-called the multiplex PCR reads with MiXCR. The data contain a few hundred thousand distinct CDR3 sequences, approximately 44% of them singletons. Sequencing was done on a sample of peripheral blood or thyroid tissue (not recorded which). The receptors were gathered from a woman under 30 with Graves' hyperthyroidism.

The rearrangement joins TRBV24-1 to TRBJ2-7; 9 bases match TRBD1. The CDR3 has 13 residues. Germline V gene sequence: CDR1 KGHDR, CDR2 SFDVKD. The V gene end was trimmed by 4 bases and the J gene end by 5 bases; junction bases not matched to a gene: 2. The DNA of the CDR3 is TGTGCCACCAGTGAGGGGGACAGGGACGAGCAGTACTTC. Translation: CATSEGDRDEQYF.

This clonotype was observed at least ten times. The J gene is TRBJ2-5, the V gene TRBV6-5, with 8 bases matching TRBD1. This CDR3 spans 16 amino acids. V dropped 2 bases and J dropped 7; count of bases not matched to a gene: 12. Per the germline V gene, CDR1 is MNHEY and CDR2 is SVGAGI. CDR3 coding DNA: TGTGCCAGCAGTTACGACCGCGGGACAGGCATCCGGACCCAGTACTTC. Protein product: CASSYDRGTGIRTQYF.

Note on this clonotype: One junction end disagrees with the germline gene, perhaps due to a read error. The V gene is TRBV2, the J gene TRBJ2-7; 8 bases agree with TRBD2. This CDR3 is 15 amino acids long. The germline gives CDR1 SNHLY, CDR2 FYNNEI. The chain's CDR3 is CASSLSGVNTGELYF. The CDR3 bases are TGTGCCAGCAGTCTTAGCGGGGTGAACACCGGGGAGCTGTACTTC.

This clonotype was seen many times. This chain joins TRBV12-5 and TRBJ1-5; D call uncertain. Germline CDR1 LGHNT, CDR2 FRNRAP. V was pared by 5 bases and J by 6 bases, with 17 bases between. The CDR3 loop spans 15 amino acids. In nucleotides, the CDR3 is TGTGCTAGTGGTCCCCGATGGGTTCGGGCTCAGCCCCAGCATTTT. Amino acids: CASGPRWVRAQPQHF.

This clonotype was counted at least ten times. This chain joins TRBV7-9 and TRBJ2-5; TRBD2 matches at 7 bases. The CDR3 sequence is 13 residues long. Germline V gene sequence: CDR1 SEHNR, CDR2 FQNEAQ (reference sequence). With V trimmed by 6 bases and J by 4 bases, 5 bases remained unmatched. The CDR3 bases are TGTGCCAGCAGTTTGGGCGGGAGAGAGACCCAGTACTTC. This sequence encodes CASSLGGRETQYF.

The chain has TRBV29-1 and TRBJ1-2; no reliable D call. Germline lookup yields CDR1 SQVTM and CDR2 ANQGSEA. V dropped 7 bases and J dropped 1 base, with 10 bases sitting between them. The CDR3 has 12 amino acids. The CDR3 reads CSGTEGNYGYTF. CDR3 in DNA: TGCAGCGGGACGGAGGGTAACTATGGCTACACCTTC.

A few counts support this clonotype. A much larger clone lies one base from this, so it may be a read error. The gene calls are TRBV19 and TRBJ1-1; TRBD1 is a possible D gene (5 bases). Trimming took 5 bases from V and 6 from J, leaving 19 bases between them. CDR1 is LNHDA and CDR2 is SQIVND in the germline V gene (reference sequence). The CDR3 is made up of 15 amino acids. In nucleotides, the CDR3 is TGTGCCAGTAGTTATAGCGACAGACTGAGGGCTGAAGCTTTCTTT. Translating it yields CASSYSDRLRAEAFF.

This clonotype was recorded many times. The rearrangement joins TRBV2 to TRBJ2-2; TRBD1 matches 7 bases. The V and J ends lost 9 bases and 5 bases, in that order; junction bases with no gene match: 6. CDR1 is SNHLY, CDR2 FYNNEI, per germline. This CDR3 comprises 13 residues. This CDR3 reads CASRQGATGELFF. For the CDR3, the DNA is TGTGCCAGTCGACAGGGCGCTACCGGGGAGCTGTTTTTT.